This is a list of T cell receptor beta chains from one sample in a study of T-cell reconstitution after alpha-beta-depleted transplantation in children. TCRdb ran MiXCR on the PCR reads and lists one entry per CDR3 protein. Among 490,000 or so distinct CDR3 sequences listed, approximately 10% were seen once. Sequences were derived from PBMCs, sampled before TCRalphabeta/CD19-depleted stem cell transplant. The receptors derive from a child younger than 10 with inherited bone marrow failure, due to receive a stem cell transplant. CDR3s include the opening cysteine and the closing phenylalanine or tryptophan. The order of the fields is clone size, V gene, D gene, J gene, CDR3 DNA, CDR3 protein. D genes are given only for firm matches. Expanded clones are given a class, and other clones once, few, many or no size at all.

abundance: many
v_gene: TRBV6-6
d_gene: -
j_gene: TRBJ2-1
CDR3nt: TGTGCCAGCAGTTATCTTGGCGGCAATGAGCAGTTCTTC
CDR3aa: CASSYLGGNEQFF

abundance: many
v_gene: TRBV5-1
d_gene: -
j_gene: TRBJ2-1
CDR3nt: TGCGCCAGCAGCCCCTTTGCGAACCGGGGAAATGAGCAGTTCTTC
CDR3aa: CASSPFANRGNEQFF

abundance: many
v_gene: TRBV7-9
d_gene: TRBD2
j_gene: TRBJ2-3
CDR3nt: TGTGCCAGCAGCCGGACTAGCGGGCTCACAGATACGCAGTATTTT
CDR3aa: CASSRTSGLTDTQYF

abundance: few
v_gene: TRBV9
d_gene: TRBD1
j_gene: TRBJ1-1
CDR3nt: TGTGCCAGCAGCTTGGGGACAGGGGCTGAAGCTTTCTTT
CDR3aa: CASSLGTGAEAFF

abundance: many
v_gene: TRBV9
d_gene: -
j_gene: TRBJ2-3
CDR3nt: TGTGCCAGCAGCGTAGGCTTTTCTAGCACAGATACGCAGTATTTT
CDR3aa: CASSVGFSSTDTQYF

abundance: many
v_gene: TRBV21-1
d_gene: -
j_gene: TRBJ2-5
CDR3nt: TGTGCCAGCAGCAAGCGGCACCAAGAGACCCAGTACTTC
CDR3aa: CASSKRHQETQYF

abundance: many
v_gene: TRBV5-6
d_gene: -
j_gene: TRBJ2-1
CDR3nt: TGTGCCAGCAGCTTAAGCCCGGGGGGCCTAAACAATGAGCAGTTCTTC
CDR3aa: CASSLSPGGLNNEQFF

abundance: -
v_gene: TRBV11-2
d_gene: -
j_gene: TRBJ2-1
CDR3nt: TGTGCCAGCAGCTTCTTAGGATTCGCCCGGGGCAATGAGCAGTTCTTC
CDR3aa: CASSFLGFARGNEQFF

abundance: many
v_gene: TRBV15
d_gene: -
j_gene: TRBJ2-7
CDR3nt: TGTGCCACCAGCAGAGATCCGGGACGTAGGGCCTACGAGCAGTACTTC
CDR3aa: CATSRDPGRRAYEQYF

abundance: -
v_gene: TRBV7-9
d_gene: -
j_gene: TRBJ2-2
CDR3nt: TGTGCCAGCAGCTTACTAACGGGACCCCAGTTTGGGGAGCTGTTTTTT
CDR3aa: CASSLLTGPQFGELFF

abundance: many
v_gene: TRBV20-1
d_gene: -
j_gene: TRBJ2-7
CDR3nt: TGCAGTGCTGCCAGGGCGGGCGAGCAGTACTTC
CDR3aa: CSAARAGEQYF

abundance: many
v_gene: TRBV20-1
d_gene: -
j_gene: TRBJ1-1
CDR3nt: TGCAGTGTGGCCGGGCAGGGTCGAGACACTGAAGCTTTCTTT
CDR3aa: CSVAGQGRDTEAFF

abundance: many
v_gene: TRBV27
d_gene: -
j_gene: TRBJ2-7
CDR3nt: TGTGCCAGCGGGACGACTAGCTACGAGCAGTACTTC
CDR3aa: CASGTTSYEQYF

abundance: many
v_gene: TRBV20-1
d_gene: TRBD1
j_gene: TRBJ1-4
CDR3nt: TGCAGTGCTCTCGACAGGGGCAATGAAAAACTGTTTTTT
CDR3aa: CSALDRGNEKLFF

abundance: many
v_gene: TRBV6-5
d_gene: -
j_gene: TRBJ1-1
CDR3nt: TGTGCCAGCAGTTACTTTCCTGGAATGAACACTGAAGCTTTCTTT
CDR3aa: CASSYFPGMNTEAFF

abundance: many
v_gene: TRBV5-6
d_gene: TRBD2
j_gene: TRBJ2-7
CDR3nt: TGTGCCAGCAGCTTGGATATAGGCGGGGGGGCCCAGCAGTACTTC
CDR3aa: CASSLDIGGGAQQYF

abundance: many
v_gene: TRBV29-1
d_gene: TRBD2
j_gene: TRBJ2-2
CDR3nt: TGCAGCGCTCCTCCTAGCGGGAGAACCGGGGAGCTGTTTTTT
CDR3aa: CSAPPSGRTGELFF

abundance: many
v_gene: TRBV10-1
d_gene: TRBD2
j_gene: TRBJ2-4
CDR3nt: TGCGCCAGCAGTGAGCCGGGGGGGTTTCAGTACTTC
CDR3aa: CASSEPGGFQYF

abundance: many
v_gene: TRBV20-1
d_gene: TRBD2
j_gene: TRBJ2-7
CDR3nt: TGCAGTGCTAGAGATCCGGGGATAGCGGGAGGGCCCAGCGAGCAGTACTTC
CDR3aa: CSARDPGIAGGPSEQYF

abundance: many
v_gene: TRBV10-3
d_gene: TRBD2
j_gene: TRBJ2-1
CDR3nt: TGTGCCATCAGTGACCCTTGGATGACGGGAGGGCCAAGAAGGCGGGGCAATGAGCAGTTCTTC
CDR3aa: CAISDPWMTGGPRRRGNEQFF

abundance: many
v_gene: TRBV20-1
d_gene: TRBD1
j_gene: TRBJ1-2
CDR3nt: TGCAGTGCCAACAGAGGACAGGGAGACTATGGCTACACCTTC
CDR3aa: CSANRGQGDYGYTF

abundance: many
v_gene: TRBV9
d_gene: TRBD2
j_gene: TRBJ2-5
CDR3nt: TGTGCCAGCAGCGTAGGGGTTCGGGAGGGGGAGACCCAGTACTTC
CDR3aa: CASSVGVREGETQYF

abundance: many
v_gene: TRBV4-3
d_gene: TRBD1
j_gene: TRBJ1-1
CDR3nt: TGCGCCAGCAGCACCCAGAGACAGGGCTATATGAACACTGAAGCTTTCTTT
CDR3aa: CASSTQRQGYMNTEAFF

abundance: few
v_gene: TRBV18
d_gene: TRBD2
j_gene: TRBJ2-6
CDR3nt: TGTGCCAGCTCACCGGGACTAGCGGGATCTGGGGCCAACGTCCTGACTTTC
CDR3aa: CASSPGLAGSGANVLTF

abundance: many
v_gene: TRBV12-3/TRBV12-4
d_gene: -
j_gene: TRBJ1-4
CDR3nt: TGTGCCAGCACCTTAGGGGTAGGGGGTTCTAATGAAAAACTGTTTTTT
CDR3aa: CASTLGVGGSNEKLFF

abundance: -
v_gene: TRBV19
d_gene: -
j_gene: TRBJ2-2
CDR3nt: TGTGCCAGTATAGCCAGGGTTCACACCGGGGAGCTGTTTTTT
CDR3aa: CASIARVHTGELFF

abundance: -
v_gene: TRBV30
d_gene: TRBD2
j_gene: TRBJ2-2
CDR3nt: TGTGCGGGGAGGGACGGTCCGAACACCGGGGAGCTGTTTTTT
CDR3aa: CAGRDGPNTGELFF

abundance: many
v_gene: TRBV6-5
d_gene: -
j_gene: TRBJ2-5
CDR3nt: TGTGCCAGCAGCCCCGCCGGGACCCCGGACCAAGAGACCCAGTACTTC
CDR3aa: CASSPAGTPDQETQYF

abundance: many
v_gene: TRBV7-2
d_gene: -
j_gene: TRBJ2-7
CDR3nt: TGTGCCAGCAGCTTAATCCAGTCAGTCTACGAGCAGTACTTC
CDR3aa: CASSLIQSVYEQYF

abundance: -
v_gene: TRBV29-1
d_gene: -
j_gene: TRBJ2-5
CDR3nt: TGCAGCGTCCAAGGGGGGGGAGAGAGTCTGGAGACCCAGTACTTC
CDR3aa: CSVQGGGESLETQYF

abundance: few
v_gene: TRBV9
d_gene: TRBD2
j_gene: TRBJ2-1
CDR3nt: TGTGCCAGCAGCGTATTCCTAGCGGACAATGAGCAGTTCTTC
CDR3aa: CASSVFLADNEQFF

abundance: once
v_gene: TRBV6-1
d_gene: -
j_gene: TRBJ2-3
CDR3nt: TGTGCCAGCGGGGATTCTAGCACAGATACGCAGTATTTT
CDR3aa: CASGDSSTDTQYF

abundance: many
v_gene: TRBV12-3/TRBV12-4
d_gene: TRBD2
j_gene: TRBJ2-7
CDR3nt: TGTGCCAGCAGTAGACTAGCGGGATGGTACGAGCAGTACTTC
CDR3aa: CASSRLAGWYEQYF

abundance: -
v_gene: TRBV3-1
d_gene: TRBD2
j_gene: TRBJ2-5
CDR3nt: TGTGCCAGCAGCCAAGATCTGGGGGCTAGCGGGAGCCGAGGGGAAGAGACCCAGTACTTC
CDR3aa: CASSQDLGASGSRGEETQYF

abundance: many
v_gene: TRBV9
d_gene: -
j_gene: TRBJ2-7
CDR3nt: TGTGCCAGCAGCGTAGGGAACGGCGCGACCTACGAGCAGTACTTC
CDR3aa: CASSVGNGATYEQYF

abundance: many
v_gene: TRBV29-1
d_gene: -
j_gene: TRBJ1-1
CDR3nt: TGCAGCGTTGGTTCTGGCACTGAAGCTTTCTTT
CDR3aa: CSVGSGTEAFF

abundance: many
v_gene: TRBV7-2
d_gene: TRBD2
j_gene: TRBJ2-7
CDR3nt: TGTGCCAGCAGCGAAGGACTAGCGGGCTACGAGCAGTACTTC
CDR3aa: CASSEGLAGYEQYF

abundance: many
v_gene: TRBV27
d_gene: -
j_gene: TRBJ2-1
CDR3nt: TGTGCCAGCAGTTTATCGAAGAATGAGCAGTTCTTC
CDR3aa: CASSLSKNEQFF

abundance: many
v_gene: TRBV7-6
d_gene: -
j_gene: TRBJ1-3
CDR3nt: TGTGCCAGCAGCTTGGGACACCTTGGCTCTGGAAACACCATATATTTT
CDR3aa: CASSLGHLGSGNTIYF

abundance: few
v_gene: TRBV20-1
d_gene: -
j_gene: TRBJ2-1
CDR3nt: TGCAGTGCTAGAGAGAATCCCGGGGAAGACAATGAGCAGTTCTTC
CDR3aa: CSARENPGEDNEQFF

abundance: few
v_gene: TRBV7-2
d_gene: -
j_gene: TRBJ2-7
CDR3nt: TGTGCCAGCCGCCCGACCGCCTATGCCTACGAGCAGTACTTC
CDR3aa: CASRPTAYAYEQYF

abundance: -
v_gene: TRBV29-1
d_gene: -
j_gene: TRBJ1-4
CDR3nt: TGCAGCGTTGCCACAGGGCCTTATGAAAAACTGTTTTTT
CDR3aa: CSVATGPYEKLFF

abundance: many
v_gene: TRBV20-1
d_gene: TRBD2
j_gene: TRBJ2-7
CDR3nt: TGCAGTGCTAGAGATAGCGGGAGAGGCGACGAGCAGTACTTC
CDR3aa: CSARDSGRGDEQYF

abundance: few
v_gene: TRBV30
d_gene: -
j_gene: TRBJ1-2
CDR3nt: TGTGCCTGGTACGGCAGTCTCTATGGCTACACCTTC
CDR3aa: CAWYGSLYGYTF

abundance: many
v_gene: TRBV20-1
d_gene: TRBD2
j_gene: TRBJ2-1
CDR3nt: TGCAGTGCTAGAGATCCTAGCGGGAGGGCGGCAGGTGAGCAGTTCTTC
CDR3aa: CSARDPSGRAAGEQFF

abundance: -
v_gene: TRBV11-2
d_gene: -
j_gene: TRBJ2-7
CDR3nt: TGTGCCAGCAGCACATCCTCAGGGGTTTGGGGTGCGAGCTCCTACGAGCAGTACTTC
CDR3aa: CASSTSSGVWGASSYEQYF

abundance: -
v_gene: TRBV20-1
d_gene: TRBD2
j_gene: TRBJ2-7
CDR3nt: TGCAGTGCTAGTGGTGGGGTAGCGGGAGTGTACGAGCAGTACTTC
CDR3aa: CSASGGVAGVYEQYF